The rows below give T cell receptor beta chains drawn from one sample of a study of blood T cells in healthy people across ages. Each CDR3 protein is one row after TCRdb ran MiXCR on the 5' RACE reads. The data show about 1.8 million distinct CDR3 sequences, roughly 49% seen once. The sample comprised blood. The receptors were sampled from a woman between 35 and 50 years old in good health. Each CDR3 is given with its conserved first and last residue. A D gene is named only where the DNA matches it firmly. Clone sizes are given selectively: once, few, many, or a class where the clone is expanded.

. | TRBJ1-5 | TRBV7-2 | . | CASSPESHSNQPQHF | TGCGCCAGCAGCCCGGAGAGTCATAGCAATCAGCCCCAGCATTTT
few | TRBJ2-1 | TRBV25-1 | TRBD1 | CASSELGTGKNEQFF | TGTGCCAGCAGTGAATTGGGGACAGGGAAGAATGAGCAGTTCTTC
. | TRBJ2-3 | TRBV4-2 | TRBD2 | CASSQGPRGGTDTQYF | TGTGCCAGCAGCCAAGGCCCACGGGGGGGCACAGATACGCAGTATTTT
. | TRBJ2-5 | TRBV6-5 | TRBD2 | CASSYSGLAGGTGETQYF | TGTGCCAGCAGTTACTCGGGACTAGCGGGGGGTACTGGGGAGACCCAGTACTTC
few | TRBJ2-3 | TRBV24-1 | . | CATSDPGESSTDTQYF | TGTGCCACCAGTGACCCCGGGGAAAGTAGCACAGATACGCAGTATTTT
few | TRBJ2-1 | TRBV2 | TRBD2 | CAEQTSAVSAEQFF | TGTGCCGAGCAAACTAGCGCGGTTTCGGCTGAGCAGTTCTTC
once | TRBJ2-5 | TRBV20-1 | . | CSAISGQGRIETQYF | TGCAGTGCTATTTCGGGGCAGGGGCGGATTGAGACCCAGTACTTC
. | TRBJ2-3 | TRBV6-5 | TRBD1 | CASSTAGGFTDTQYF | TGTGCCAGCAGTACCGCAGGGGGCTTCACAGATACGCAGTATTTT
. | TRBJ1-2 | TRBV2 | . | CASSEVVPLYGYTF | TGTGCCAGCAGTGAAGTGGTACCTCTCTATGGCTACACCTTC
. | TRBJ1-1 | TRBV12-3/TRBV12-4 | . | CASSPRLTAMNTEAFF | TGTGCCAGCAGTCCGCGACTGACAGCAATGAACACTGAAGCTTTCTTT
. | TRBJ2-1 | TRBV7-8 | TRBD1 | CASSFGQGTETQFF | TGTGCCAGCAGCTTCGGACAGGGGACAGAGACCCAGTTCTTC
. | TRBJ2-7 | TRBV6-2/TRBV6-3 | TRBD2 | CASRSPSGATSYEQYF | TGTGCCAGCAGATCCCCTAGCGGGGCGACTTCCTACGAGCAGTACTTC
once | TRBJ2-1 | TRBV19 | TRBD1 | CASKTGTGERGEQFF | TGTGCCAGTAAGACCGGGACAGGGGAGAGAGGTGAGCAGTTCTTC
. | TRBJ1-2 | TRBV25-1 | . | CASSEDFGGISSYGYTF | TGTGCCAGCAGTGAAGACTTCGGGGGAATATCTTCTTATGGCTACACCTTC
. | TRBJ2-7 | TRBV7-8 | TRBD2 | CASRVGVSGDSYEQYF | TGTGCCAGCAGGGTCGGTGTTAGCGGGGACTCCTACGAGCAGTACTTC
. | TRBJ2-4 | TRBV20-1 | TRBD2 | CSALRLAGGRKNIQYF | TGCAGTGCCTTGCGACTAGCGGGGGGGCGAAAAAACATTCAGTACTTC
. | TRBJ2-7 | TRBV14 | . | CASSQGRGKSYNEQYF | TGTGCCAGCAGCCAAGGACGGGGGAAATCCTACAATGAGCAGTACTTC
. | TRBJ1-2 | TRBV10-3 | . | CAIRETGASTGGYTF | TGTGCCATCAGGGAGACAGGCGCGTCCACCGGGGGCTACACCTTC
. | TRBJ2-7 | TRBV28 | . | CASSSPRDYEQYF | TGTGCCAGCAGTTCCCCCAGGGACTACGAGCAGTACTTC
. | TRBJ2-4 | TRBV5-1 | . | CASSPGQGTGKNIQYF | TGCGCCAGCAGCCCGGGGCAGGGAACGGGGAAAAACATTCAGTACTTC
few | TRBJ2-4 | TRBV4-2 | TRBD2 | CVSSQVRLAGGSPYF | TGTGTCAGCAGCCAAGTCCGCCTAGCGGGGGGGTCTCCGTACTTC
. | TRBJ1-2 | TRBV7-2 | . | CASSPDGTVYGYTF | TGTGCCAGCAGCCCTGACGGGACGGTCTATGGCTACACCTTC
. | TRBJ1-1 | TRBV29-1 | . | CSGNGNTEAFF | TGCAGCGGAAACGGGAACACTGAAGCTTTCTTT
few | TRBJ2-3 | TRBV18 | TRBD2 | CASSAGTSGSTDTQYF | TGTGCCAGCTCAGCAGGGACTAGCGGCAGCACAGATACGCAGTATTTT
. | TRBJ1-2 | TRBV4-1 | . | CASSREMRRPLDYGYTF | TGCGCCAGCAGCAGGGAGATGCGGAGGCCACTCGACTATGGCTACACCTTC
few | TRBJ2-6 | TRBV28 | TRBD2 | CASSFPLGGGQSGANVLTF | TGTGCCAGCAGTTTCCCGCTCGGGGGGGGGCAATCTGGGGCCAACGTCCTGACTTTC
once | TRBJ1-2 | TRBV25-1 | . | CAGSVKGGYTF | TGTGCCGGCAGTGTAAAAGGGGGCTACACCTTC
few | TRBJ1-2 | TRBV4-2 | . | CASSQDLVVGGSGYTF | TGTGCCAGCAGCCAAGATCTTGTTGTGGGAGGGAGCGGCTACACCTTC
. | TRBJ1-2 | TRBV20-1 | . | CSAIDSYGYTF | TGCAGTGCTATTGACAGCTATGGCTACACCTTC
. | TRBJ1-4 | TRBV4-3 | TRBD1 | CASSPQNIADRVGKLFF | TGCGCCAGCAGCCCGCAGAATATAGCGGACAGGGTCGGGAAACTGTTTTTT
. | TRBJ2-4 | TRBV6-5 | . | CASSPRRVGIQYF | TGTGCCAGCAGCCCACGCAGGGTTGGCATTCAGTACTTC
few | TRBJ1-1 | TRBV2 | . | CASSEARQAFF | TGTGCCAGCAGTGAAGCTAGGCAGGCTTTCTTT
. | TRBJ1-2 | TRBV6-5 | TRBD1 | CASSSDSGTGISGYTF | TGTGCCAGCAGTTCGGATTCCGGGACAGGCATTTCGGGCTACACCTTC
. | TRBJ2-7 | TRBV20-1 | . | CSARDPRQAKSEQYF | TGCAGTGCTAGAGATCCGAGACAGGCTAAGAGCGAGCAGTACTTC
. | TRBJ2-1 | TRBV28 | . | CASSSPSAQSEWNEQFF | TGTGCCAGCAGTAGTCCTTCGGCCCAAAGTGAGTGGAATGAGCAGTTCTTC
few | TRBJ2-5 | TRBV2 | TRBD2 | CASSGPRLAGKETQYF | TGTGCCAGCAGTGGCCCGCGGCTAGCGGGGAAAGAGACCCAGTACTTC
. | TRBJ2-4 | TRBV9 | TRBD2 | CASAGSGGAANIQYF | TGTGCCAGCGCGGGAAGCGGGGGGGCCGCAAACATTCAGTACTTC
. | TRBJ1-2 | TRBV10-3 | . | CAISARGAYGYTF | TGTGCCATCAGTGCACGGGGGGCTTACGGCTACACCTTC
. | TRBJ2-5 | TRBV5-5 | . | CASSQMPGQETQYF | TGTGCCAGCAGCCAAATGCCGGGACAAGAGACCCAGTACTTC
. | TRBJ2-1 | TRBV7-3 | . | CASSPLAAAYNEQFF | TGTGCCAGCAGCCCCCTCGCGGCGGCCTACAATGAGCAGTTCTTC
. | TRBJ2-1 | TRBV7-2 | TRBD1 | CASRPGQSANEQFF | TGTGCCAGCAGACCGGGACAGTCAGCCAATGAGCAGTTCTTC
. | TRBJ2-5 | TRBV6-2/TRBV6-3 | TRBD2 | CASSYSTSLAGSQETQYF | TGTGCCAGCAGTTACTCAACCTCCTTAGCGGGGTCTCAAGAGACCCAGTACTTC